Sequencing of this T cell receptor beta chain was carried out in a study of cytomegalovirus exposure and HLA in healthy donors. In the study overall: In an earlier analysis, 90 million to 130 million unique TCR beta sequences were found from 150 million to 200 million T cells.

The PCR contained 60 Vbeta and 13 Jbeta primers. Data came from immunoSEQ multiplex PCR; TCRdb stores just in-frame clones and leaves some out. This table has fewer than 250,000 clones, around 73% appearing once. Study findings and constraints: V segments that were indistinguishable, TRBV6-2 and TRBV6-3 among them, were omitted from analysis. Per published reports, the classifier diagnosed cytomegalovirus status with high specificity and sensitivity. The authors listed some 150 TCR beta chains as cytomegalovirus-associated.

Of note for this clone: Its antigen is unknown.

Trimming at V came to 6 bases and at J to 6 bases, leaving 8 bases not matched to a gene. From germline, CDR1 is MNHEY and CDR2 SMNVEV (reference sequence). The CDR3 has 15 residues. This TCR was recovered from a male donor in good health and CMV-seronegative. V and J are TRBV27 and TRBJ2-1, with 10 bases lining up with TRBD2. Sequencing input: PBMCs. CDR3 sequence reads: CASRPGTSVVNEQFF. For the CDR3, the DNA is TGTGCCAGCAGACCCGGGACTAGCGTAGTCAATGAGCAGTTCTTC.